This TCR beta chain was captured in a study of blood T cell repertoires in COVID-19. Study details: The cDNA or gDNA used as material had been derived from T cells, B-cell-depleted T cells, or PBMCs.

Methods used by the authors: Estimates of nucleated cell counts were drawn from the amplification of reference gene primers. TCRdb's copy holds only in-frame clones and misses some; the assay was immunoSEQ multiplex PCR. D and trimming come from the DNA, and the V and J calls and clone size come from that table. This sample has 130,000 to 150,000 clones, with approximately 87% found just once. This clone appeared a single time. The CDR3 is 16 residues long. CDR1 is SGHNT and CDR2 is YYREEE in the germline V gene (reference sequence). V shed 3 bases and J shed 5 bases, with 21 bases lying between them. Donors of Cohort 3 who recovered were those that had two negative PCRs, clearance, or symptom resolution.

This TCR derives from a man aged 55 to 70 who had recovered from COVID-19. The sample consisted of PBMCs or T cells enriched from blood (not recorded which). V is TRBV5-4 and J is TRBJ2-7; maybe TRBD1 (6 bases). CDR3 bases: TGTGCCAGCAGCTGGGGTACAGGACAGCGATTCCACGAGCAGTACTTC. Translating gives CASSWGTGQRFHEQYF.